These 8 T cell receptor beta chains share one sample of origin, sequenced in a study of cytomegalovirus exposure and HLA in healthy donors. The data were produced by immunoSEQ multiplex PCR, yet TCRdb's version contains in-frame clones alone and is incomplete. The data contain 130,000 to 150,000 clones, about 91% of them seen just once; the ten biggest clones take up roughly 9.3%. Sequences were obtained from PBMCs. All receptors derive from a young woman in good health and CMV-seropositive.

This clone was seen a handful of times. The chain recombines TRBV6-4 with TRBJ2-3; 8 bases agree with TRBD1. The V gene end was trimmed by 0 bases and the J gene end by 5 bases; junction bases not matched to a gene: 4. Germline-derived CDR1 and CDR2 are MRHNA and SNTAGT. The CDR3 is made up of 15 amino acids. In DNA, the CDR3 is TGTGCCAGCAGTGACTCGAGACAGGGGTTAGATACGCAGTATTTT. This gives the protein CASSDSRQGLDTQYF.

The V gene is TRBV4-1, the J gene TRBJ2-4; 7 bases line up with TRBD1. CDR3 size: 16 residues. Trimming took 2 bases from V and 2 from J; bases not matched to a gene: 6. Germline CDR1 is MGHRA and CDR2 is YSYEKL. CDR3 nucleotides: TGCGCCAGCAGCCAAACCCCGGGACAGTCCAAAAACATTCAGTACTTC. Its protein product is CASSQTPGQSKNIQYF.

This rearrangement joins TRBV5-1 to TRBJ1-6, with D possibly being TRBD1 (5 bases). CDR1 and CDR2 from the germline V gene are SGHRS and YFSETQ. This CDR3 is built from 16 residues. Trimming took off 4 bases at V and 5 bases at J, with 16 bases between the two ends. Here the CDR3 DNA reads TGCGCCAGCAGCCCGCGCCTGACGGGGGATAATTCACCCCTCCACTTT. Translating gives CASSPRLTGDNSPLHF.

The rearrangement links TRBV10-3 to TRBJ1-4; TRBD1 might be the D (5 bases). Trimming shortened V by 2 bases and J by 0 bases, and 7 bases separated the two germline ends. This CDR3 is built from 15 residues. Per germline, CDR1 ENHRY and CDR2 SYGVKD. The CDR3 DNA follows: TGTGCCATCAGTGAGGGGGGGACAACTAATGAAAAACTGTTTTTT. As protein: CAISEGGTTNEKLFF.

This clone was counted once. The V gene is TRBV15, the J gene TRBJ1-4; D might be TRBD1 (5 bases). This CDR3 is built from 12 residues. CDR1 LNHNV and CDR2 YYDKDF come from the germline V gene (reference sequence). V was trimmed by 1 base and J by 8 bases, leaving 5 bases between them. CDR3 sequence reads: CATSRGGEKLFF. In DNA, the CDR3 is TGTGCCACCAGCAGAGGGGGCGAAAAACTGTTTTTT.

The V gene is TRBV6-5, the J gene TRBJ2-2; 13 nucleotides match TRBD2. CDR3 size: 14 residues. The trim removed 4 bases at V and 10 bases at J, leaving 3 bases unmatched. CDR1 is MNHEY and CDR2 is SVGAGI in the germline V gene. CDR3 DNA sequence: TGTGCCAGCAGTTGGACTAGCGGGGGAAAGGAGCTGTTTTTT. Protein sequence: CASSWTSGGKELFF.

The V call is TRBV5-1, the J call TRBJ2-5; 7 positions agree with TRBD2. The germline V gene encodes CDR1 SGHRS and CDR2 YFSETQ. The CDR3 extends over 17 amino acids. V shed 0 bases and J 1 base; nucleotides not matched to a gene: 9. The CDR3 sequence is CASSLEVFGGVQETQYF. CDR3 coding DNA: TGCGCCAGCAGCTTGGAAGTCTTTGGGGGGGTCCAAGAGACCCAGTACTTC.

The chain uses TRBV27 and TRBJ2-5, with D perhaps matching TRBD1 (6 bases). Trimming removed 2 bases from V and 5 bases from J, with 18 bases in between. Per germline, CDR1 MNHEY and CDR2 SMNVEV (reference sequence). The CDR3 loop spans 16 amino acids. CDR3 coding DNA: TGTGCCAGCAGTTTAGGGGGCCGGGTAGGAGGCGAGACCCAGTACTTC. Protein: CASSLGGRVGGETQYF.